This TCR beta chain is drawn from a study of graft-versus-host responses after intestinal transplantation (dated by TCRdb to the early 2020s). About the full investigation: Recipients received multivisceral, liver-intestinal, or isolated intestinal transplants. Every recipient was given anti-thymocyte globulin induction, followed by approximately 3 years of maintenance tacrolimus and steroids. Bulk TCR-beta CDR3 sequencing was used to track graft-versus-host and host-versus-graft alloreactive T cell clones in the graft, circulation and bone marrow after intestinal transplantation. Alloreactive clones were identified by sequencing pre-transplant mixed lymphocyte reaction products and comparing these products with unstimulated pre-transplant donor and recipient T cells. A cohort of about 25 intestinal transplant recipients, including one retransplant, was enrolled, and a few patients lacking pretransplant specimens were excluded. A peak of at least 4% donor T cells among recipient peripheral blood mononuclear cells was the definition used for donor T cell macrochimerism. Rather than going through the commercial service, samples from a few later patients were sequenced in-house on an Illumina MiSeq and processed with MiXCR. General study outcomes and caveats: Early after transplant, peak levels of circulating GvH clones were found to be associated with declines in HvG clones. GvH clones were found in recipient bone marrow, and some of the GvH clones appeared earlier in ileal mucosa or blood, which is consistent with an intestinal mucosal origin. The relatively low number and heterogeneity of intestinal transplant patients limited the conclusions. High GvH to HvG T cell clonal ratios were observed in the allografts of patients with donor T cell macrochimerism.

The sample's time point label, decoded: cells obtained before transplantation from donor or recipient. CD3+CD4+ and CD3+CD8+ populations were FACS-sorted from unstimulated pre-transplant donor and recipient cells taken from spleen or lymph nodes. V has 6 bases trimmed and J has 7 bases trimmed; junction bases matching no gene number 4. The CDR3, from cysteine to phenylalanine, totals 14 residues. The CDR3 DNA has 42 bases and is translated from base 1. CDR1 and CDR2, per the germline V gene, are MNHEY and SVGAGI. As regards this clone: The clone's antigen remains unknown. Within one base of it there is no much larger clone, and no base qualities were kept.

Library creation used the immunoSEQ multiplex PCR assay. For most patients, genomic DNA was isolated with the Qiagen DNeasy Blood and Tissue Kit and shipped frozen to Adaptive Biotechnologies for TCR sequencing. For most patients, genomic DNA was subjected to high-throughput TCR-beta CDR3 sequencing by Adaptive Biotechnologies. In the authors' own workflow: Adaptive's ImmunoSEQ software was the source of the TCR sequencing data for around 20 patients, while three other patients were processed with MiXCR and VDJtools. To correct CD4 versus CD8 sorting errors, any sequence found in both subsets at a frequency ratio below 5:1 was removed. CDR3 nucleotide sequences shared between donor and recipient were removed because their origin could not be assigned. At least 2-fold expansion over unstimulated cells and a minimum CFSE-low frequency of 0.002% (template counts) or 0.001% (read counts) were required for clones to be classified as alloreactive. Clones detected in sequenced pre-transplant spleen, lymph node, or MLR CFSE-low populations of the donor or recipient were defined as mappable. The cumulative frequency of alloreactive clones was calculated as a percentage of all sequences, weighted by copy number. TCRdb's version of the immuneACCESS table is confined to in-frame rearrangements and falls short of the full clone set. An unresolved V gene accounts for under half of the shortfall where checked; the remainder is of unknown origin. V and J calls plus clone size are reproduced from that table; the DNA served to infer D and trimming. The sample table shows fewer than 150,000 clones, and approximately 90% are seen once. Of the sample, roughly 0.16% is held by the ten largest clones.

In this chain, TRBV6-5 is recombined with TRBJ1-6; the junction holds 9 bases that match TRBD1. This sequence was found in a human donor who received an intestinal transplant. Sequenced here: unstimulated CD4+ T cells sorted from spleen or lymph node cells, sampled before intestinal transplant. The sequenced DNA: TGTGCCAGCAGAAGGGACAGGGAAAATTCACCCCTCCACTTT. Its protein product is CASRRDRENSPLHF.